This TCR beta chain was recorded in a study of blood T cell repertoires in COVID-19. V gave up 1 base and J gave up 8 bases, with 15 bases separating them. The CDR3 totals 14 residues. Germline V gene data show CDR1 as SGHDT and CDR2 as YYEEEE. Recovery among Cohort 3 donors was established by two negative PCRs, clearance, or symptom resolution. Some clones are missing from TCRdb's copy, which holds only in-frame ones; the method was immunoSEQ multiplex PCR. Among approximately 300,000 clones listed, roughly nine tenths were seen once. The specimen was PBMCs or T cells enriched from blood (not recorded which). The clonotype was recovered from a woman in her 30s who had recovered from COVID-19. The chain joins TRBV5-6 to TRBJ1-2; the D is unclear. Here the CDR3 reads CASSLPPPQAGYTF. The CDR3 bases are TGTGCCAGCAGCTTGCCCCCTCCCCAGGCGGGCTACACCTTC. Full variable domain (remainder filled in from reference TRBV5-6 and TRBJ1-2): DAGVTQSPTHLIKTRGQQVTLRCSPKSGHDTVSWYQQALGQGPQFIFQYYEEEERQRGNFPDRFSGHQFPNYSSELNVNALLLGDSALYLCASSLPPPQAGYTFGSGTRLTVV.